These 8 T cell receptor beta chains were all obtained from the same sample, sequenced in a study of fetal regulatory T cell absence and autoimmunity. Only in-frame clones appear in the TCRdb table, and some are missing; sequencing was by immunoSEQ multiplex PCR. The data contain about 95,000 clones, around 72% of them singletons. Sequencing used pancreas tissue. The receptors stem from a male donor with IPEX syndrome.

The chain carries TRBV6-1 and TRBJ1-5, with D maybe TRBD1 (6 bases). Deletions cut 11 bases from V and 7 bases from J, with 21 bases between. Germline V gene sequence: CDR1 MNHNS, CDR2 SASEGT. The CDR3 runs 14 residues. CDR3 bases: TGTGCCGGTTGGTCCCCGGGGGCGGGGCAGCCCCAGCATTTT. Translated, it gives CAGWSPGAGQPQHF.

The chain is built from TRBV5-1 and TRBJ2-1, with 12 positions matching TRBD2. This CDR3 is built from 15 residues. Germline loops: CDR1 SGHRS, CDR2 YFSETQ. The junction had 6 bases not matched to a gene; V was cut back by 4 bases and J by 7 bases. The CDR3 coding sequence is TGCGCCAGCAGCCGGACTAGCGGGGAGTATAATGAGCAGTTCTTC. It is translated as CASSRTSGEYNEQFF.

The J gene is TRBJ2-5, the V gene TRBV7-2, with TRBD1 matching over 10 bases. CDR1 is SGHTA and CDR2 is FQGNSA in the germline V gene. This CDR3 spans 15 amino acids. Trimming at V came to 3 bases and at J to 2 bases, leaving 3 bases not matched to a gene. The chain's CDR3 is CASSFDRGLQETQYF. CDR3 nucleotides: TGTGCCAGCAGCTTTGACAGGGGGCTTCAAGAGACCCAGTACTTC. The whole variable domain, filled in from reference TRBV7-2 and TRBJ2-5, reads GAGVSQSPSNKVTEKGKDVELRCDPISGHTALYWYRQSLGQGLEFLIYFQGNSAPDKSGLPSDRFSAERTGGSVSTLTIQRTQQEDSAVYLCASSFDRGLQETQYFGPGTRLLVL.

The rearrangement links TRBV5-6 to TRBJ2-7; D not resolved. The V end lost 4 bases, the J end lost 2 bases, and 19 bases lay between the germline ends. CDR1 and CDR2 from the germline V gene are SGHDT and YYEEEE. The CDR3 is 16 amino acids. This CDR3 reads CASSIFPMGFAYEQYF. The CDR3 DNA sequence: TGTGCCAGCAGCATTTTCCCGATGGGTTTCGCCTACGAGCAGTACTTC.

This clone was picked up a small number of times. CDR3 sequence reads: CASSSQGTDTQYF. Written as DNA, the CDR3 is TGCGCCAGCAGCTCACAGGGGACAGATACGCAGTATTTT. This sequence joins TRBV5-1 and TRBJ2-3; 7 bases agree with TRBD1. CDR1 is SGHRS, CDR2 YFSETQ, per germline. The CDR3 sequence is 13 residues long. V was clipped by 3 bases and J by 3 bases; unmatched bases: 1.

The V call is TRBV14, the J call TRBJ2-3; the match to TRBD2 covers 8 bases. V lost 0 bases to trimming and J lost 2 bases; unmatched junction nucleotides: 16. From germline, CDR1 is SGHDN and CDR2 FVKESK. The CDR3 runs 20 residues. Written as DNA, the CDR3 is TGTGCCAGCAGCCAAGAAGAAAGATATTGGCGGGAGGCCTTCACAGATACGCAGTATTTT. Protein product: CASSQEERYWREAFTDTQYF. The variable domain in full, with the rest retrieved from reference TRBV14 and TRBJ2-3, is EAGVTQFPSHSVIEKGQTVTLRCDPISGHDNLYWYRRVMGKEIKFLLHFVKESKQDESGMPNNRFLAERTGGTYSTLKVQPAELEDSGVYFCASSQEERYWREAFTDTQYFGPGTRLTVL.

The sample holds many counts of this clone. V is TRBV6-6 and J is TRBJ2-3; possibly TRBD2 for D (6 bases). CDR3 length: 16 amino acids. The germline V and J ends were trimmed by 5 bases and 2 bases, with 17 bases remaining between them. The germline CDR1 and CDR2 sequences are MNHNY and SVGAGI (reference sequence). The CDR3 loop is CASSMGYGGSTDTQYF. The CDR3 DNA is TGTGCCAGCAGTATGGGGTATGGGGGGTCCACAGATACGCAGTATTTT.

This sequence joins TRBV10-3 and TRBJ1-5; 7 bases align to TRBD1. This CDR3 is built from 13 residues. The trim removed 3 bases at V and 7 bases at J, leaving 3 bases unmatched. Looked up from germline, CDR1 is ENHRY and CDR2 is SYGVKD. The CDR3 loop reads CAISDRQGQPQHF. The CDR3 nucleotides are TGTGCCATCAGTGATAGACAGGGACAGCCCCAGCATTTT.